This T cell receptor beta chain stems from a study of blood T cell repertoires in COVID-19. Study summary: Samples came from the United States, Italy and Spain, spanning acute and convalescent COVID-19. From T cells, B-cell-depleted T cells, or PBMCs came the material, which was cDNA or gDNA.

V was pared by 5 bases and J by 4 bases, with 6 bases of the junction left unmatched. The CDR3 covers 14 residues. Germline values: CDR1 LGHNT, CDR2 FRNRAP. In the original processing: Amplification from reference gene primers served as the basis for estimated nucleated cell counts. Clones were sequenced by immunoSEQ multiplex PCR, and TCRdb holds only the in-frame ones, with some missing. For V, J and clone size, that table is used; D and trimming come from the DNA. The sample carries around 120,000 clones, under 95% recorded once. The receptor comes from a man between 45 and 60 years old with active COVID-19. Sequences were obtained from peripheral blood. The chain is built from TRBV12-5 and TRBJ2-3; 7 bases are a match to TRBD2. The CDR3 DNA follows: TGTGCTAGTGGTCCTTCTGGGGGGGCAGATACGCAGTATTTT. Translation: CASGPSGGADTQYF. Using reference TRBV12-5 and TRBJ2-3 for the parts outside the CDR3, the full variable domain is DARVTQTPRHKVTEMGQEVTMRCQPILGHNTVFWYRQTMMQGLELLAYFRNRAPLDDSGMPKDRFSAEMPDATLATLKIQPSEPRDSAVYFCASGPSGGADTQYFGPGTRLTVL.